The text below deals with one T cell receptor (beta chain). The target antigen is unknown. Just one base apart from a much larger clone, this may be a read error. The lymph nodes were axillary draining lymph nodes from breast cancer patients. This record belongs to a study of breast tumors, draining lymph nodes, adjacent tissues. General study results and limits: Data fit most tumor T cells coming from lymph node, expanding in tumor. Data only fit, rather than demonstrated, lymph node origin of most tumor T cells. Luminal-like breast cancer showed significantly higher tumor–nontumor repertoire similarity than basal-like.

TCRdb ran MiXCR on the multiplex PCR reads and lists one entry per CDR3 protein. The table lists about 180,000 distinct CDR3 sequences, 33% of them singletons, with around 4% in the top ten. Sequencing was done on a sample of axillary lymph node tissue. The receptor comes from a female donor with breast cancer. Some clones in this sample may be carry-over from other donors' samples.

Here the CDR3 DNA reads TGTGCCAGCAAACCTCTCCAGGGACAGGGGAGAAGCTACACCTTC. Its protein is CASKPLQGQGRSYTF. V usage is TRBV12-3 or TRBV12-4 and J usage is TRBJ1-2; TRBD1 matches 10 bases. With 7 bases clipped from V and 9 bases from J, the junction kept 14 bases outside the gene matches. This CDR3 region has 15 residues.